This T cell receptor (beta chain) was found in a study of blood T cell dynamics during melanoma immunotherapy. Background on the study: First-line therapy was either pembrolizumab or nivolumab with ipilimumab for metastatic melanoma.

The assay was immunoSEQ multiplex PCR, and TCRdb's table has in-frame clones only and misses some. The repertoire consists of around 9,000 clones, with about 85% occurring once and the leading ten covering approximately 6.3%. Time point in this sample: week 3, after first cycle of checkpoint inhibitor. Germline V gene lookup returns CDR1 KGHSH and CDR2 LQKENI. The CDR3 has 17 residues. V shed 3 bases and J 4 bases; nucleotides not matched to a gene: 11. The sequence was collected from a human donor with melanoma. Source: blood, taken from a patient treated with checkpoint blockade. The J gene is TRBJ2-5, the V gene TRBV18; TRBD2 agrees at 10 bases. CDR3 coding DNA: TGTGCCAGCTCACCGTCTAGCGGGGGAGCTTCGGGAGAGACCCAGTACTTC. Amino acids: CASSPSSGGASGETQYF.